The clone carrying this T cell receptor (beta chain) appeared once. The antigen is not known. The sample comes from a study of PD-L1 blockade in urothelial cancer. As for the study in general: Patients initiated atezolizumab in the mid-2010s at 1,200 mg intravenously every 3 weeks. Blood was subjected to analysis at 3 weeks (second dose) and 6 weeks following treatment start. A median blood sample held roughly 150,000 T cells and approximately 83,000 unique TCRs.

The time point here: peripheral blood 6 weeks after treatment start. Profiling relied on immunoSEQ multiplex PCR, and the TCRdb table lists in-frame clones only, not all of them. The sample has about 43,000 clones, 83% seen once. General observations from the study: Below-median pretreatment blood TCR clonality was a predictor of better survival.

This specimen was PBMCs, taken around atezolizumab (anti-PD-L1) treatment. The TCR originated in a man in his 60s with urothelial cancer.

CDR3 region: CARETGAGEQYF. The CDR3 DNA follows: TGTGCCAGGGAGACAGGGGCTGGCGAGCAGTACTTC. The chain uses TRBV2 and TRBJ2-7; 8 nucleotides align to TRBD1. This CDR3 region has 12 residues. CDR1 SNHLY and CDR2 FYNNEI come from the germline V gene. Germline trimming cut 9 bases from V and 6 bases from J; bases unmatched to any gene: 7.